This T cell receptor beta chain stems from a study of blood T cell repertoires in COVID-19. Clones were sequenced by immunoSEQ multiplex PCR, and TCRdb holds only the in-frame ones, with some missing. The sample yields 300,000 to 450,000 clones, about 90% seen once. Per germline, CDR1 MRHNA and CDR2 SNTAGT. Trimming removed 0 bases at V and 5 bases at J, with 16 bases between. The CDR3 consists of 16 residues. The receptor was isolated from a woman aged 25 to 39 who had recovered from COVID-19. The specimen sequenced was PBMCs or T cells enriched from blood (not recorded which). The chain is built from TRBV6-4 and TRBJ1-2; D is possibly TRBD1 (5 bases). DNA for the CDR3: TGTGCCAGCAGTGACTCAACGCGGGGGGGAAAGTATGGCTACACCTTC. As protein: CASSDSTRGGKYGYTF.